This T cell receptor (beta chain) was sequenced during a study of blood T cell repertoires in COVID-19. Data came from immunoSEQ multiplex PCR; TCRdb stores just in-frame clones and leaves some out. The data show approximately 110,000 clones, 88% seen once. The germline CDR1 and CDR2 sequences are SGHRS and YFSETQ. The V end was cut by 3 bases, the J end by 5 bases, with 15 bases between. The CDR3 sequence is 16 residues long. The V call is TRBV5-1, the J call TRBJ1-6; no reliable D call. Input material: peripheral blood. This clonotype was obtained from a woman aged 45-65 years with active or convalescent COVID-19. The CDR3 is CASSSTSAGDNSPLHF. The CDR3 nucleotides are TGCGCCAGCAGCTCGACTTCGGCGGGTGATAATTCACCCCTCCACTTT.